Below, 18 T cell receptor beta chains from the same sample are listed, as sequenced in a study of regulatory T cells in long-lasting Graves disease. Time point in this sample: persistent/refractory GD, antithyroid drugs over 5 years with positive TRAb. Researchers made the TCR library from RNA that was extracted from PBMCs. Construction of TCR beta libraries relied on iRepertoire HTBI primers and on Arm-PCR targeting CDR3 regions. TCRdb reprocessed the multiplex PCR reads with MiXCR, giving one entry per CDR3 protein. The sample carries approximately 290,000 distinct CDR3 sequences, more than 20% recorded once. The starting material was peripheral blood mononuclear cells (PBMCs), obtained when the disease was refractory, from a patient treated with antithyroid drugs. The source is a female donor with Graves disease.

The V call is TRBV20-1, the J call TRBJ2-7; 8 bases match TRBD2. Germline CDR1 DFQATT, CDR2 SNEGSKA (reference sequence). There are 16 residues in the CDR3. The V segment lost 0 bases and the J segment 3 bases; nucleotides outside the gene matches: 10. The CDR3 sequence is CSARDPSGGRYYEQYF. The CDR3 coding sequence is TGCAGTGCTAGAGATCCCTCGGGCGGGAGGTACTACGAGCAGTACTTC.

Only a few counts were recorded for this clonotype. This chain connects TRBV6-9 to TRBJ2-7, with D perhaps given as TRBD1 or TRBD2 (5 bases each). V dropped 3 bases and J dropped 1 base, with 19 bases sitting between them. Germline V CDR1 and CDR2: MNHGY, SVAAGI. This CDR3 has 17 amino acids. CDR3 nucleotides: TGTGCCAGCAGTTACAACATCCGGGACGGGAAGTCCTACGAGCAGTACTTC. This sequence encodes CASSYNIRDGKSYEQYF.

The chain combines TRBV7-9 with TRBJ2-5; the match to TRBD2 covers 15 bases. J lost 3 bases, V lost 4 bases, and 3 bases had no gene match. This CDR3 is built from 16 residues. The V gene's germline CDR1 is SEHNR and CDR2 FQNEAQ (reference sequence). The CDR3: CASSSRTSGREETQYF. CDR3 nucleotides: TGTGCCAGCAGCTCAAGGACTAGCGGGAGGGAAGAGACCCAGTACTTC.

This clonotype was detected ten times or more. The chain joins TRBV28 to TRBJ2-7, with 10 bases identical to TRBD2. This CDR3 has 15 residues. Germline V gene sequence: CDR1 MDHEN, CDR2 SYDVKM. The trim removed 2 bases at V and 3 bases at J, leaving 4 bases unmatched. The CDR3 region has the DNA TGTGCCAGCAGTTTACTAGCGGGAGTTGACTACGAGCAGTACTTC. It codes for CASSLLAGVDYEQYF.

The chain joins TRBV7-2 to TRBJ2-2; D ambiguous. The germline CDR1 and CDR2 sequences are SGHTA and FQGNSA. CDR3 length: 12 residues. V dropped 1 base and J dropped 7 bases, with 4 bases sitting between them. As DNA, the CDR3 is TGTGCCAGCAGCTTAGTCTACGGGGAGCTGTTTTTT. It yields the protein CASSLVYGELFF.

This clonotype was seen many times. J is TRBJ1-1 and V is TRBV3-1, with D unclear. Germline lookup yields CDR1 LGHDT and CDR2 YNNKEL (reference sequence). V was clipped by 6 bases and J by 1 base, with 12 bases between them. The length of the CDR3 is 14 residues. CDR3 sequence: CASSANRANTEAFF. The DNA of the CDR3 is TGTGCCAGCAGTGCGAACCGGGCGAACACTGAAGCTTTCTTT.

This clonotype was picked up a small number of times. CDR3 region: CSAPGLSYRYFMNTEAFF. The CDR3 coding sequence is TGCAGTGCTCCGGGCCTCTCATACAGGTACTTTATGAACACTGAAGCTTTCTTT. The V gene is TRBV20-1, the J gene TRBJ1-1; a possible D gene is TRBD1 (5 bases). CDR3 length: 18 residues. CDR1 and CDR2 from the germline V gene are DFQATT and SNEGSKA (reference sequence). V was pared by 5 bases and J by 0 bases, with 25 bases between.

This clonotype occurred many times. This sequence joins TRBV28 and TRBJ2-5; TRBD1 aligns across 7 bases. CDR1 MDHEN and CDR2 SYDVKM come from the germline V gene. The junction had 7 bases not matched to a gene; V was cut back by 7 bases and J by 2 bases. The CDR3 is 14 amino acids. DNA of the CDR3: TGTGCCAGCAACGTACAGGGGAGACAAGAGACCCAGTACTTC. This translates into CASNVQGRQETQYF.

This clonotype was observed a few times. The rearrangement uses TRBV6-1 and TRBJ1-5, with TRBD1 as a possible D gene (5 bases). This CDR3 is 14 amino acids long. V was cut by 7 bases and J by 7 bases, with 17 bases left in between. Germline CDR1 is MNHNS and CDR2 is SASEGT. CDR3 DNA: TGTGCCAGCAACCCCTCGGGGCGGGGGCAGCCCCAGCATTTT. Protein product: CASNPSGRGQPQHF.

This clonotype occurred many times. The chain joins TRBV3-1 to TRBJ2-5, with 7 bases that match TRBD1. Unmatched junction bases numbered 5, after V lost 2 bases and J lost 2 bases. The CDR3 spans 15 residues. Germline CDR1 LGHDT, CDR2 YNNKEL (reference sequence). In DNA form, the CDR3 reads TGTGCCAGCAGCCAACGTCCGACAGGGCAAGAGACCCAGTACTTC. Translating gives CASSQRPTGQETQYF.

This clonotype was picked up many times. The V call is TRBV12-3 or TRBV12-4, the J call TRBJ2-7; D is ambiguous. V was shortened by 3 bases and J by 2 bases, with 11 bases between the two germline ends. The CDR3 sequence is 14 residues long. CDR3 coding DNA: TGTGCCAGCAGTTTGGGCGGTCAAGCCTACGAGCAGTACTTC. The encoded protein is CASSLGGQAYEQYF.

CDR3 protein: CAITGTNTGELFF. CDR3 sequence (DNA): TGTGCCATCACCGGGACAAACACCGGGGAGCTGTTTTTT. The V and J genes are TRBV10-3 and TRBJ2-2; perhaps TRBD1 as D (6 bases). V shed 7 bases and J shed 2 bases, with 8 bases lying between them. Germline V gene sequence: CDR1 ENHRY, CDR2 SYGVKD. The CDR3 consists of 13 residues.

The J gene is TRBJ2-5, the V gene TRBV7-9; 12 nucleotides agree with TRBD1. V dropped 4 bases and J dropped 5; count of bases not matched to a gene: 2. The CDR3 length is 14 residues. The V gene's germline CDR1 is SEHNR and CDR2 FQNEAQ (reference sequence). In nucleotides, the CDR3 is TGTGCCAGCAGCTGGGGACAGGGGGCCGAGACCCAGTACTTC. It translates to CASSWGQGAETQYF.

This clonotype was seen many times. V usage is TRBV27 and J usage is TRBJ2-7; D tentatively reads TRBD1 or TRBD2 (5 bases each). Germline-derived CDR1 and CDR2 are MNHEY and SMNVEV (reference sequence). The CDR3 length is 15 residues. V was cut by 5 bases and J by 0 bases, with 14 bases left in between. CDR3 bases: TGTGCCAGCAGTCGGGACGGCTTTTCCTCCTACGAGCAGTACTTC. This codes for CASSRDGFSSYEQYF.

The chain couples TRBV7-8 to TRBJ2-5; D remains ambiguous. This CDR3 is built from 14 residues. The germline gives CDR1 SGHVS, CDR2 FQNEAQ. V was cut by 3 bases and J by 1 base, with 9 bases left in between. The CDR3 loop reads CASSFRWSQETQYF. CDR3 sequence (DNA): TGTGCCAGCAGCTTCCGCTGGAGCCAAGAGACCCAGTACTTC.

The V gene is TRBV20-1, the J gene TRBJ2-3; TRBD2 matches at 13 bases. CDR1 is DFQATT and CDR2 is SNEGSKA in the germline V gene (reference sequence). The trim removed 6 bases at V and 3 bases at J, leaving 12 bases unmatched. The CDR3 extends over 17 amino acids. CDR3 loop: CSALPGTSGTWTDTQYF. In DNA form, the CDR3 reads TGCAGTGCCCTACCCGGGACTAGCGGGACGTGGACAGATACGCAGTATTTT.

This chain connects TRBV7-2 to TRBJ2-1, with D hard to call. Germline assignment: CDR1 SGHTA and CDR2 FQGNSA. Between the trimmed V and J ends, which lost 0 bases and 9 bases, there was a span of 15 bases. CDR3 length equals 15 residues. The CDR3: CASSLAPALEGEQFF. The CDR3 coding sequence is TGTGCCAGCAGCTTAGCCCCTGCGCTAGAAGGTGAGCAGTTCTTC.

This clonotype was recorded at least ten times. This rearrangement joins TRBV6-1 to TRBJ1-2, with 8 bases that match TRBD1. The germline V gene encodes CDR1 MNHNS and CDR2 SASEGT. This CDR3 is built from 13 residues. Trimming removed 4 bases from V and 8 bases from J; junction bases left unmatched: 6. In nucleotides, the CDR3 is TGTGCCAGCAGTGGACAGGGGAGGGAAGGCTACACCTTC. Its translation is CASSGQGREGYTF.